These T cell receptor beta chains were read from a single sample in a study of T-cell reconstitution after alpha-beta-depleted transplantation in children. One entry per CDR3 protein, called by TCRdb with MiXCR from the PCR reads. The table lists about 460,000 distinct CDR3 sequences, roughly an eighth of them singletons. The specimen comprised PBMCs from the stem cell graft donor, sampled from the stem cell graft. These receptors were taken from a human donor who donated a stem cell graft to a child with combined immunodeficiency. Each CDR3 is given with its conserved first and last residue.

v_gene	j_gene	CDR3aa
TRBV6-2/TRBV6-3	TRBJ2-1	CATWGQAANEQFF
TRBV7-9	TRBJ1-1	CASSLSMGQDTEAFF
TRBV7-6	TRBJ2-3	CASSPYRGTDTQYF
TRBV6-1	TRBJ1-5	CASSETQPQHF
TRBV15	TRBJ2-3	CATSRDSTQAQYF
TRBV20-1	TRBJ1-1	CSAWDRGSNTEAFF
TRBV25-1	TRBJ2-2	CASSEYIGQRNTGELFF
TRBV12-3/TRBV12-4	TRBJ2-1	CASRNPGTENEQFF
TRBV6-2/TRBV6-3	TRBJ2-3	CASSYRSATSTDTQYF
TRBV24-1	TRBJ2-2	CATSDLPGQTANTGELFF
TRBV4-3	TRBJ1-1	CASSQDFGNTEAFF
TRBV11-3	TRBJ2-1	CASSQTRLGEQFF
TRBV27	TRBJ1-1	CASSGLESGTEAFF
TRBV30	TRBJ2-4	CAWSRGTRDSKNIQYF
TRBV5-1	TRBJ2-4	CASSSLGAEENIQYF
TRBV12-3/TRBV12-4	TRBJ2-7	CASSWGGRGAYEQYF
TRBV7-2	TRBJ2-1	CASILLGTGKVNEQFF
TRBV21-1	TRBJ2-7	CASSKTTGGLPPFF
TRBV7-2	TRBJ2-1	CASSSTHGGAGNEQFF
TRBV7-9	TRBJ2-7	CASSLSREGYEQYF
TRBV29-1	TRBJ2-3	CSVDAVTDTQYF
TRBV5-8	TRBJ1-2	CASSLTGGAYGYTF
TRBV20-1	TRBJ2-7	CSARGTSEAQYF
TRBV5-1	TRBJ2-7	CASSATGTFYEQYF
TRBV4-3	TRBJ1-1	CASSQDLGQISNTEAFF
TRBV6-2/TRBV6-3	TRBJ2-7	CASSYNWRMSSYEQYF
TRBV2	TRBJ2-1	CASSVSRALEQFF
TRBV3-1	TRBJ2-1	CASSHLRTGSSYNEQFF
TRBV4-2	TRBJ2-1	CASSQGGGLAVYNEQFF
TRBV7-8	TRBJ2-1	CASNLGHLSYNEQFF
TRBV7-9	TRBJ1-4	CASSLLTTNEKLFF
TRBV10-3	TRBJ2-6	CAISESGGTGANVLTF
TRBV12-3/TRBV12-4	TRBJ2-1	CASSPRTSLSSYNEQFF
TRBV20-1	TRBJ2-2	CSARGLGDTGELFF
TRBV29-1	TRBJ1-5	CSVGQSGDQPQHF
TRBV5-1	TRBJ2-6	CASSLNTGLFSVSGANVLTF
TRBV12-3/TRBV12-4	TRBJ2-5	CASSFGSQRRSQYF
TRBV20-1	TRBJ2-1	CSVRDMGLAGNEQFF
TRBV20-1	TRBJ2-7	CSAPGAGGINEQYF
TRBV4-2	TRBJ1-6	CASSQDPAGPNYNSPLHF
TRBV12-3/TRBV12-4	TRBJ2-1	CASSPHLSYNEQFF
TRBV6-2/TRBV6-3	TRBJ2-3	CASNAGLETDTQYF